This entry features one T cell receptor (beta chain) sequence. What it binds is not known. This specimen belongs to a study of brain T cells in children with intractable seizures. Study-wide results and caveats: Clones missing pre-surgery may reflect undersampling of that blood sample.

Clones were read by immunoSEQ multiplex PCR, and TCRdb kept only the in-frame ones, dropping some. The table has a few hundred thousand clones, roughly 92% seen once. Trimming removed 7 bases from V and 9 bases from J; junction bases left unmatched: 12. Per the germline V gene, CDR1 is MNHEY and CDR2 is SMNVEV (reference sequence). CDR3 size: 15 residues. Sample time point: blood from clinic visit 5 months post-surgery; TSC patient then seizure free. Only cases whose brain tissue showed the highest T cell transcript signatures were sequenced. Patients received at least one anti-epileptic drug before surgery.

This receptor was taken from a boy younger than two with tuberous sclerosis and intractable seizures. The specimen was peripheral blood, collected roughly 5 months after surgery. The genes are TRBV27 and TRBJ2-1; 10 nucleotides agree with TRBD2. CDR3 nucleotide sequence: TGTGCCAGCACAATGAGCGGGGGGGCAAATGTTGAGCAGTTCTTC. Amino acids: CASTMSGGANVEQFF.